This is a list of T cell receptor beta chains from one sample in a study of shared clonotypes between healthy human individuals. Libraries were prepared by immunoSEQ multiplex PCR; TCRdb keeps only in-frame clonotypes and omits some of them. The table lists millions of clones, around 96% of them singletons. The source material was naive CD8+ T cells sorted from blood. All receptors derive from a man between 18 and 29 years old in good health. Each CDR3 is given with its conserved first and last residue. Each record gives: D gene, clone size, V gene, J gene, CDR3 DNA, CDR3 protein. A D gene is named only where the DNA matches it firmly. A row's size may be missing; if present it is once, few, many or a size class.

>TRBD1|NA|TRBV7-8|TRBJ1-1
TGTGCCAGCAGCCAACAACAGGGGGAAAAGGGGACTGAAGCTTTCTTT
CASSQQQGEKGTEAFF
>NA|NA|TRBV4-1|TRBJ1-1
TGCGCCAGCAGCCCTCAGGCGGGACTGAACACTGAAGCTTTCTTT
CASSPQAGLNTEAFF
>NA|NA|TRBV19|TRBJ2-3
TGTGCCAGTAGTCGGGGTGGCACAGATACGCAGTATTTT
CASSRGGTDTQYF
>NA|NA|TRBV13|TRBJ1-2
TGTGCCAGCAGCTTGGGGGGTCTTCCTGGCTACACCTTC
CASSLGGLPGYTF
>NA|NA|TRBV10-3|TRBJ2-3
TGTGCCATCAGTGGCCAGAGGAGCACAGATACGCAGTATTTT
CAISGQRSTDTQYF
>NA|NA|TRBV5-5|TRBJ1-1
TGTGCCAGCAGCGAGTACAGGAACACTGAAGCTTTCTTT
CASSEYRNTEAFF
>NA|NA|TRBV5-6|TRBJ2-2
TGTGCCAGCAGCTTGGTAGGGGGAGGAACCGGGGAGCTGTTTTTT
CASSLVGGGTGELFF
>NA|NA|TRBV6-5|TRBJ1-1
TGTGCCAGCAGTTTTTTGCCCGGGAATGAAGCTTTCTTT
CASSFLPGNEAFF
>NA|once|TRBV5-6|TRBJ2-5
TGTGCCAGCAGCTTGAAGGGGGGCTGGCAACAAGAGACCCAGTACTTC
CASSLKGGWQQETQYF
>TRBD1|NA|TRBV27|TRBJ1-1
TGTGCCAGCAGTTATTCCGGGACAGGGAACACTGAAGCTTTCTTT
CASSYSGTGNTEAFF
>TRBD1|NA|TRBV7-9|TRBJ2-7
TGTGCCAGCAGCCCCTGGGACAGGGGAGGCTACGAGCAGTACTTC
CASSPWDRGGYEQYF
>NA|NA|TRBV30|TRBJ1-2
TGTGCCTGGAGTGTACAACTCATCTATGGCTACACCTTC
CAWSVQLIYGYTF
>NA|NA|TRBV13|TRBJ2-4
TGTGCCAGCAGCTTTACGAACGGAGCCAAAAACATTCAGTACTTC
CASSFTNGAKNIQYF
>TRBD2|NA|TRBV4-2|TRBJ2-1
TGTGCCAGCAGCCAAGCACGAGGACTAGCAAATGAGCAGTTCTTC
CASSQARGLANEQFF
>NA|NA|TRBV19|TRBJ2-3
TGTGCCAGTAGTATAGTGGGGGTCCAAGTAACAGATACGCAGTATTTT
CASSIVGVQVTDTQYF
>NA|NA|TRBV19|TRBJ1-2
TGTGCCAGTAGTTTGGTAACAGGCGGAACCCCCTATGGCTACACCTTC
CASSLVTGGTPYGYTF
>NA|NA|TRBV28|TRBJ2-6
TGTGCCAGCAGCCCGGGCAGGGTCGCTGGGGCCAACGTCCTGACTTTC
CASSPGRVAGANVLTF
>NA|NA|TRBV5-1|TRBJ2-3
TGCGCCAGCAGCTTGTATACAGCGGACAGCACAGATACGCAGTATTTT
CASSLYTADSTDTQYF
>NA|NA|TRBV11-2|TRBJ2-7
TGTGCCAGCAGCTTAGTCCCCGACGGCTCCTACGAGCAGTACTTC
CASSLVPDGSYEQYF
>NA|NA|TRBV5-4|TRBJ2-1
TGTGCCAGCAGCTACGGACTGGCGGCTTACAATGAGCAGTTCTTC
CASSYGLAAYNEQFF
>NA|NA|TRBV7-3|TRBJ1-5
TGTGCCAAGCTTAGCAATCAGCCCCAGCATTTT
CAKLSNQPQHF
>TRBD1|NA|TRBV7-8|TRBJ2-4
TGTGCCAGCAGCTTAAATACCCGGGACAGGGCTTCGTCGGACGCCAAAAACATTCAGTACTTC
CASSLNTRDRASSDAKNIQYF
>NA|NA|TRBV7-9|TRBJ2-1
TGTGCCAGCAGCTTGGACTCACTAGAAAATGAGCAGTTCTTC
CASSLDSLENEQFF
>TRBD2|NA|TRBV2|TRBJ2-7
TGTGCCAGCAGTGAAATTCACCGGACTAGCGTCTCTCTCTACGAGCAGTACTTC
CASSEIHRTSVSLYEQYF
>TRBD1|NA|TRBV6-6|TRBJ1-2
TGTGCCAGCAGTTACGCAGGGGGGGCGGATGGCTACACCTTC
CASSYAGGADGYTF
>TRBD1|NA|TRBV10-3|TRBJ2-5
TGTGCCATCAGTGATCCAGGACAGGAGGTTCAAGAGACCCAGTACTTC
CAISDPGQEVQETQYF
>NA|NA|TRBV7-9|TRBJ2-1
TGTGCCAGCAGCTCATGGGACTCCTGGCTAAGTGAGCAGTTCTTC
CASSSWDSWLSEQFF
>TRBD1|NA|TRBV10-3|TRBJ2-1
TGTGCCATCAGTGACTTACAGGGGGTACGGAATGAGCAGTTCTTC
CAISDLQGVRNEQFF
>TRBD1|NA|TRBV5-1|TRBJ1-2
TGCGCCAGCAGCTTTTCGACAGGGGACAACTATGGCTACACCTTC
CASSFSTGDNYGYTF
>NA|NA|TRBV6-6|TRBJ1-3
TGTGCCAGCAGACTGGGACCGAGCTCTGGAAACACCATATATTTT
CASRLGPSSGNTIYF
>NA|NA|TRBV6-6|TRBJ2-1
TGTGCCAGCAGTCCCCACCCCGGGGGCTCCTACAATGAGCAGTTCTTC
CASSPHPGGSYNEQFF
>TRBD2|NA|TRBV20-1|TRBJ2-4
TGCAGTGCGGGAGGGTACATTCAGTACTTC
CSAGGYIQYF
>NA|NA|TRBV6-6|TRBJ1-1
TGTGCCAGCAGTTGGGGCGGGAACACTGAAGCTTTCTTT
CASSWGGNTEAFF
>NA|NA|TRBV19|TRBJ2-3
TGTGCCAGTAGTTCCCTGAAGGCTAGCACAGATACGCAGTATTTT
CASSSLKASTDTQYF
>TRBD1|once|TRBV7-9|TRBJ2-5
TGTGCCAGCAACTTCGACAGGGAGACCTACCAAGAGACCCAGTACTTC
CASNFDRETYQETQYF
>TRBD1|NA|TRBV4-1|TRBJ1-6
TGCGCCAGCAGCCAGGAAACAGGGGCCGGTTCACCCCTCCACTTT
CASSQETGAGSPLHF
>TRBD1|once|TRBV7-9|TRBJ1-1
TGTGCCAGCAGCCCCCCGGACAGGGGGGGAGTCACTGAAGCTTTCTTT
CASSPPDRGGVTEAFF
>TRBD2|NA|TRBV7-9|TRBJ2-3
TGTGCCAGCAGTTCCATGGGACTAGCCTCTACAGTTTGGCCAGATACGCAGTATTTT
CASSSMGLASTVWPDTQYF
>NA|NA|TRBV13|TRBJ2-7
TGTGCCAGCAGCTCCGCTCCTCCGGGACCACCCCACGAGCAGTACTTC
CASSSAPPGPPHEQYF
>TRBD1|NA|TRBV25-1|TRBJ1-2
TGTGCCACCTACGACCGGGACAGGGAGAAAGAAGGCTACACCTTC
CATYDRDREKEGYTF
>NA|few|TRBV19|TRBJ2-3
TGTGCCAGTAGTGCCTTTACAGATACGCAGTATTTT
CASSAFTDTQYF
>NA|NA|TRBV9|TRBJ2-7
TGTGCCAGCAGCGTAGCAGAAGGGTCCTACGAGCAGTACTTC
CASSVAEGSYEQYF
>NA|NA|TRBV6-5|TRBJ2-3
TGTGCCAGCAGTTACTCGGGAGGGGGCAAAACAGATACGCAGTATTTT
CASSYSGGGKTDTQYF
>NA|NA|TRBV4-1|TRBJ1-2
TGCGCCAGCACCCTGGACACGGGCTCTGTCTATGGCTACACCTTC
CASTLDTGSVYGYTF
>TRBD2|once|TRBV11-2|TRBJ2-1
TGTGCCAGCAGCTTAGAAGTTCTAGCGGGAGCCTACAATGAGCAGTTCTTC
CASSLEVLAGAYNEQFF
>TRBD2|once|TRBV9|TRBJ2-1
TGTGCCAGCAGCGCACTAGCGGGAGCGGGTGCAAATGAGCAGTTCTTC
CASSALAGAGANEQFF